These 25 T cell receptor beta chains were all obtained from the same sample, sequenced in a study of shared clonotypes between healthy human individuals. It was CD45RO-negative cells, positively selected for CCR7, that made up naive CD8 cells, with terminally differentiated effector memory CD45RA+ cells excluded. Sequenced by immunoSEQ multiplex PCR; TCRdb stores in-frame clones only, minus some. The sample contains about 2.1 million clones, 93% of which appear only once. Sequencing input: naive CD8+ T cells from PBMCs. These receptors were taken from a man aged 18 to 35 in good health. Some clones in this sample may be carry-over from other donors' samples.

CDR3 bases: TGTGCCAGCAGCTTATCCCCCGGCTATTTCCCCACAGATACGCAGTATTTT. It translates to CASSLSPGYFPTDTQYF. The chain couples TRBV7-9 to TRBJ2-3, with D uncertain. The germline V and J ends were trimmed by 2 bases and 2 bases, with 17 bases remaining between them. Germline CDR1 and CDR2: SEHNR and FQNEAQ (reference sequence). The CDR3 is 17 residues long.

Turning to this clone: Other nucleotide sequences in the sample specify the same CDR3. The CDR3: CASSEGNEQFF. CDR3 coding DNA: TGTGCCAGCAGTGAAGGGAATGAGCAGTTCTTC. The V and J genes are TRBV6-1 and TRBJ2-1; D uncertain. The ends were cut back, 1 base at V and 7 bases at J, with 2 bases in the middle. This CDR3 spans 11 amino acids. Germline V gives CDR1 MNHNS, CDR2 SASEGT.

This chain connects TRBV27 to TRBJ2-7; tentatively, D is TRBD1 (6 bases). The CDR3 is 15 amino acids. Germline CDR1 MNHEY, CDR2 SMNVEV (reference sequence). Trimming left V 0 bases short and J 6 bases short, with 15 bases between. CDR3 amino acids: CASSLSKTGPGEQYF. DNA of the CDR3: TGTGCCAGCAGTTTATCGAAGACAGGCCCAGGCGAGCAGTACTTC.

The rearrangement joins TRBV5-1 to TRBJ1-1, with 8 bases fitting TRBD1. The germline gives CDR1 SGHRS, CDR2 YFSETQ. The CDR3 is made up of 16 amino acids. Germline trimming cut 4 bases from V and 0 bases from J; bases unmatched to any gene: 8. The DNA of the CDR3 is TGCGCCAGCAGCCCGAGGACAGGGAGCATGAACACTGAAGCTTTCTTT. It is translated as CASSPRTGSMNTEAFF.

The chain uses TRBV6-5 and TRBJ1-6, with TRBD1 identical over 10 bases. The CDR3 is 14 residues long. Trimming removed 5 bases from V and 10 bases from J; junction bases left unmatched: 5. Germline V CDR1 and CDR2: MNHEY, SVGAGI. CDR3 loop: CASSADRGRSPLHF. The CDR3 nucleotides read TGTGCCAGCAGTGCCGACAGGGGGCGATCACCCCTCCACTTT.

The V gene is TRBV4-3, the J gene TRBJ2-7, with 10 nucleotides matching TRBD1. J gave up 2 bases and V 0 bases, and 10 bases lay outside the gene matches. The V gene's germline CDR1 is LGHNA and CDR2 YSLEER. The CDR3 loop spans 18 amino acids. CDR3 nucleotide sequence: TGCGCCAGCAGCCAAGACCCCGGGACAGGGGCCATCGCCTACGAGCAGTACTTC. This encodes CASSQDPGTGAIAYEQYF.

Details on this clone: One end of the junction fails to match germline, which may point to a read error. The V call is TRBV28, the J call TRBJ1-2; 9 bases match TRBD1. The CDR3 is made up of 11 amino acids. Germline V lookup: CDR1 MDHEN, CDR2 SYDVKM. DNA for the CDR3: TGTGCCAGCAGTATCGGGACAGGGTCCCTCTTC. Translating it yields CASSIGTGSLF.

About this clone itself: The same CDR3 is also encoded by other DNA sequences in this sample. The chain recombines TRBV15 with TRBJ1-1, with D uncertain. CDR1 is LNHNV and CDR2 is YYDKDF in the germline V gene (reference sequence). The V end was cut by 3 bases, the J end by 5 bases, with 10 bases between. CDR3 length equals 13 residues. CDR3 loop: CATSRGRGTEAFF. Written as DNA, the CDR3 is TGTGCCACCAGCAGGGGGAGAGGGACTGAAGCTTTCTTT.

The V and J genes are TRBV27 and TRBJ2-4; D is uncertain. Germline V lookup: CDR1 MNHEY, CDR2 SMNVEV (reference sequence). V lost 1 base, J lost 8 bases, and 15 bases lay in between. This CDR3 is built from 15 residues. CDR3 bases: TGTGCCAGCAGTTTATTCGGGCCTGGCTCGGACATTCAGTACTTC. This translates into CASSLFGPGSDIQYF.

CDR3 residues: CASSWDRPTEAFF. CDR3 in DNA: TGTGCCAGCAGTTGGGACAGACCCACTGAAGCTTTCTTT. The chain combines TRBV28 with TRBJ1-1, with 7 positions matching TRBD1. J lost 4 bases, V lost 4 bases, and 3 bases had no gene match. This CDR3 has 13 residues. CDR1 and CDR2 (germline): MDHEN, SYDVKM.

The chain links TRBV15 to TRBJ2-5; 14 bases agree with TRBD2. Germline values: CDR1 LNHNV, CDR2 YYDKDF (reference sequence). The CDR3 is 16 residues long. Losses at the gene ends were 4 bases for V and 2 bases for J; bases not matched to a gene: 3. For the CDR3, the DNA is TGTGCCACCAGCATCGGGACTAGCGGGAGACAAGAGACCCAGTACTTC. It translates to CATSIGTSGRQETQYF. Together with reference TRBV15 and TRBJ2-5, the CDR3 gives the full variable domain: DAMVIQNPRYQVTQFGKPVTLSCSQTLNHNVMYWYQQKSSQAPKLLFHYYDKDFNNEADTPDNFQSRRPNTSFCFLDIRSPGLGDTAMYLCATSIGTSGRQETQYFGPGTRLLVL.

This chain connects TRBV7-8 to TRBJ2-4; D gene unclear. The V end was cut by 3 bases, the J end by 9 bases, with 9 bases between. CDR3 length: 12 amino acids. The germline gives CDR1 SGHVS, CDR2 FQNEAQ. CDR3 protein: CASSFTTGIQYF. The DNA of the CDR3 is TGTGCCAGCAGCTTCACCACGGGCATTCAGTACTTC.

The chain combines TRBV5-4 with TRBJ1-5; D may be TRBD1 (6 bases). This CDR3 region has 15 residues. The V gene lost 8 bases and the J gene lost 0 bases, with 15 bases spanning the gap. In germline, CDR1 is SGHNT, CDR2 YYREEE (reference sequence). CDR3 sequence: CARRTGLNSNQPQHF. CDR3 nucleotides: TGTGCCAGACGAACAGGGCTCAATAGCAATCAGCCCCAGCATTTT.

This rearrangement joins TRBV9 to TRBJ1-3; D remains unclear. CDR3 size: 14 residues. Trimming shortened V by 7 bases and J by 4 bases, and 15 bases separated the two germline ends. Germline V gene data show CDR1 as SGDLS and CDR2 as YYNGEE. CDR3 DNA: TGTGCCAGCGGCCCCCCCGGTGCGGGAAACACCATATATTTT. It encodes CASGPPGAGNTIYF.

The chain has TRBV15 and TRBJ2-2; D not resolved. This CDR3 region has 16 residues. Between the trimmed V and J ends, which lost 4 bases and 2 bases, there was a span of 14 bases. Germline CDR1 and CDR2: LNHNV and YYDKDF (reference sequence). Here the CDR3 reads CATSTIRAVNTGELFF. CDR3 in DNA: TGTGCCACCAGCACGATTCGGGCCGTCAACACCGGGGAGCTGTTTTTT.

The V and J genes are TRBV7-9 and TRBJ1-2; the match to TRBD1 covers 11 bases. The V gene end was trimmed by 0 bases and the J gene end by 7 bases; junction bases not matched to a gene: 7. The germline gives CDR1 SEHNR, CDR2 FQNEAQ (reference sequence). The CDR3 is 16 amino acids. The CDR3 reads CASSLAIGQGAGGYTF. CDR3 nucleotide sequence: TGTGCCAGCAGCTTAGCGATAGGACAGGGGGCCGGTGGCTACACCTTC. The whole variable domain, remainder taken from reference TRBV7-9 and TRBJ1-2, is DTGVSQNPRHKITKRGQNVTFRCDPISEHNRLYWYRQTLGQGPEFLTYFQNEAQLEKSRLLSDRFSAERPKGSFSTLEIQRTEQGDSAMYLCASSLAIGQGAGGYTFGSGTRLTVV.

The rearrangement uses TRBV9 and TRBJ2-7; a weak D match, TRBD2 (6 bases). In germline, CDR1 is SGDLS, CDR2 YYNGEE. This CDR3 comprises 13 residues. V dropped 4 bases and J dropped 4 bases, with 12 bases sitting between them. This CDR3 reads CASSPREPYEQYF. CDR3 sequence (DNA): TGTGCCAGCAGCCCCCGGGAGCCTTACGAGCAGTACTTC.

A single count supports this clone. The chain uses TRBV19 and TRBJ2-1; 7 positions match TRBD1. Germline V gene sequence: CDR1 LNHDA, CDR2 SQIVND (reference sequence). V trimming: 3 bases; J trimming: 8 bases; junction bases outside the gene matches: 7. This CDR3 spans 14 amino acids. CDR3 sequence: CASSIGTVEYEQFF. Here the CDR3 DNA reads TGTGCCAGTAGTATCGGGACAGTGGAGTATGAGCAGTTCTTC.

This clone is a singleton in its sample. The V call is TRBV10-3, the J call TRBJ2-1; D is ambiguous. The CDR3 spans 13 residues. The V gene's germline CDR1 is ENHRY and CDR2 SYGVKD. Trimming left V 2 bases short and J 8 bases short, with 10 bases between. CDR3 protein: CAISERSSHEQFF. The CDR3 nucleotides read TGTGCCATCAGTGAGAGGTCCTCGCATGAGCAGTTCTTC.

The gene calls are TRBV4-2 and TRBJ2-1; D perhaps matches TRBD2 (6 bases). V gave up 0 bases and J gave up 1 base, with 13 bases separating them. Germline CDR1 is LGHNA and CDR2 is YNFKEQ. The CDR3 is made up of 17 amino acids. For the CDR3, the DNA is TGTGCCAGCAGCCAAGAAAGGTGGGGACTTTCCTACAATGAGCAGTTCTTC. Translating it yields CASSQERWGLSYNEQFF.

The genes are TRBV28 and TRBJ1-1, with no clear D. Trimming shortened V by 4 bases and J by 0 bases, and 12 bases separated the two germline ends. The CDR3 length is 15 residues. Germline CDR1 and CDR2: MDHEN and SYDVKM. The CDR3 region is CASSSRFRVNTEAFF. CDR3 in DNA: TGTGCCAGCAGTTCCCGCTTTAGAGTGAACACTGAAGCTTTCTTT.

The chain is built from TRBV4-1 and TRBJ2-5; no firm D call. The ends were cut back, 0 bases at V and 4 bases at J, with 6 bases in the middle. The CDR3 runs 13 residues. Germline CDR1 and CDR2: MGHRA and YSYEKL. CDR3 in DNA: TGCGCCAGCAGCCAAGATGATTTAGAGACCCAGTACTTC. It is translated as CASSQDDLETQYF.

The V gene is TRBV7-2, the J gene TRBJ2-5; D possibly corresponds to TRBD1 (5 bases). Looked up from germline, CDR1 is SGHTA and CDR2 is FQGNSA. The CDR3 has 14 amino acids. V dropped 5 bases and J dropped 4 bases, with 14 bases sitting between them. The CDR3 DNA is TGTGCCAGCAGCCTCCCAGGGTGGGGAGAGACCCAGTACTTC. Its protein product is CASSLPGWGETQYF.

The chain employs TRBV9 and TRBJ2-4, with D tentatively TRBD1 (7 bases). V shed 3 bases and J shed 6 bases, with 13 bases lying between them. The CDR3 is made up of 14 amino acids. CDR1 is SGDLS and CDR2 is YYNGEE in the germline V gene. The CDR3 nucleotides are TGTGCCAGCAGCGATCGGCAGGGGGGAAACATTCAGTACTTC. Translated: CASSDRQGGNIQYF.

In this sample, this clone turned up once. The chain joins TRBV28 to TRBJ2-2, with 10 bases matching TRBD2. CDR1 and CDR2 (germline): MDHEN, SYDVKM. The trim removed 1 base at V and 5 bases at J, leaving 10 bases unmatched. This CDR3 is 18 amino acids long. The CDR3 protein is CASSLLLAGYIDTGELFF. The CDR3 coding sequence is TGTGCCAGCAGTTTATTACTAGCGGGATATATTGATACCGGGGAGCTGTTTTTT.